The source of this T cell receptor (beta chain) is a study of blood T cell repertoires in COVID-19. On the study more broadly: In each case, the material was cDNA or gDNA derived from T cells, B-cell-depleted T cells, or PBMCs.

As processed by the authors: Reference gene primer amplification yielded estimated nucleated cell counts. Sequencing was performed with immunoSEQ multiplex PCR; in TCRdb, only in-frame clones are kept and a portion is missing. V and J calls and clone size are as listed in that table; D and trimming were resolved from the DNA. This sample has some 45,000 clones, with roughly 80% found just once. Per germline, CDR1 SEHNR and CDR2 FQNEAQ (reference sequence). Between the trimmed V and J ends, which lost 1 base and 0 bases, there was a span of 9 bases. This CDR3 contains 15 residues. The clonotype comes from a human donor in a cohort sampled during active COVID-19. The rearrangement uses TRBV7-9 and TRBJ2-5; possible D gene TRBD2, 6 bases. Sequencing was done on a sample of peripheral blood. The CDR3 coding sequence is TGTGCCAGCAGCTTAGGGGCGGGGTACCAAGAGACCCAGTACTTC. Protein: CASSLGAGYQETQYF.